This entry features one T cell receptor beta chain sequence. The germline CDR1 and CDR2 sequences are SGHRS and YFSETQ. The V gene lost 1 base and the J gene lost 1 base, with 5 bases spanning the gap. This CDR3 is built from 13 residues. The data originate from a study of blood T cell repertoires in COVID-19. Study details: From T cells, B-cell-depleted T cells, or PBMCs came the material, which was cDNA or gDNA.

Sequenced by immunoSEQ multiplex PCR; TCRdb stores in-frame clones only, minus some. Of about 120,000 clones in the sample, more than 75% were seen once. The sequence was obtained from a human donor in a cohort sampled during active COVID-19. Sequenced sample: peripheral blood. This sequence joins TRBV5-1 and TRBJ2-5; D gene ambiguous. For the CDR3, the DNA is TGCGCCAGCAGCTTGACACCCCAAGAGACCCAGTACTTC. It codes for CASSLTPQETQYF.